A selection of T cell receptor beta chains follows, all from one sample in a study of control samples from healthy donors and cancer patients. Libraries were prepared by immunoSEQ multiplex PCR; TCRdb keeps only in-frame clonotypes and omits some of them. This table has some 250,000 clones, about four fifths appearing once. Material: PBMCs. These receptors came from a woman aged 60-75 years with lung cancer. Each CDR3 is given with its conserved first and last residue. D genes are given only for firm matches. A clone size is listed for some rows: how often the clone was seen (once, few, many), or a class if it is expanded.

j_gene	v_gene	d_gene	abundance	CDR3aa	CDR3nt
TRBJ1-1	TRBV9	NA	NA	CASSPTPTAATGSAEAFF	TGTGCCAGCAGCCCCACCCCGACGGCCGCAACGGGCAGCGCTGAAGCTTTCTTT
TRBJ2-1	TRBV7-3	TRBD2	NA	CASSLMASGMGANEQFF	TGTGCCAGCAGCTTAATGGCTAGCGGGATGGGGGCAAATGAGCAGTTCTTC
TRBJ1-6	TRBV28	NA	NA	CASSLGGGARDSPLHF	TGTGCCAGCAGTTTAGGGGGCGGGGCAAGGGATTCACCCCTCCACTTT
TRBJ2-7	TRBV5-1	TRBD2	NA	CASSLGASGSSYEQYF	TGCGCCAGCAGCTTGGGGGCTAGCGGGAGCAGCTACGAGCAGTACTTC
TRBJ2-1	TRBV30	TRBD1	NA	CAWSADRGTSEQFF	TGTGCCTGGAGTGCGGACAGGGGGACAAGTGAGCAGTTCTTC
TRBJ2-7	TRBV10-3	TRBD1	NA	CAISVDRASAEQYF	TGTGCCATCAGTGTTGACAGGGCGTCTGCCGAGCAGTACTTC
TRBJ2-5	TRBV19	NA	NA	CASRSRALGETQYF	TGTGCCAGTAGGTCCCGGGCCCTGGGGGAGACCCAGTACTTC
TRBJ1-3	TRBV5-1	TRBD1	NA	CASSLGTGVLDTIYF	TGCGCCAGCAGCTTAGGGACAGGGGTTTTGGACACCATATATTTT
TRBJ2-1	TRBV24-1	TRBD2	NA	CATSDPSGVSYNEQFF	TGTGCCACCAGTGACCCGAGCGGGGTTTCCTACAATGAGCAGTTCTTC
TRBJ1-1	TRBV9	NA	NA	CASSVVAGWDTEAFF	TGTGCCAGCAGCGTAGTGGCAGGGTGGGACACTGAAGCTTTCTTT
TRBJ1-3	TRBV6-5	NA	NA	CASSYSGGSGNTIYF	TGTGCCAGCAGTTACTCCGGTGGATCTGGAAACACCATATATTTT
TRBJ2-7	TRBV27	TRBD1	NA	CASSLGTGGGYEQYF	TGTGCCAGCAGTCTCGGGACAGGGGGCGGCTACGAGCAGTACTTC
TRBJ1-1	TRBV5-4	NA	NA	CASSLVFNTEAFF	TGTGCCAGCAGCTTGGTCTTTAACACTGAAGCTTTCTTT
TRBJ2-2	TRBV5-4	NA	NA	CASSLASSSNTGELFF	TGTGCCAGCAGCTTGGCCAGCTCTTCGAACACCGGGGAGCTGTTTTTT
TRBJ1-4	TRBV28	TRBD1	NA	CASSLSQGGAQKLFF	TGTGCCAGCAGTTTGTCCCAGGGGGGGGCGCAAAAACTGTTTTTT
TRBJ2-2	TRBV29-1	NA	few	CSVSATGSTGELFF	TGCAGCGTTTCCGCGACAGGTTCTACCGGGGAGCTGTTTTTT
TRBJ2-7	TRBV9	TRBD1	NA	CASSVGGTGAGEQYF	TGTGCCAGCAGCGTAGGAGGGACAGGGGCAGGAGAGCAGTACTTC
TRBJ1-3	TRBV5-5	NA	few	CASSHRPDSGNTIYF	TGTGCCAGCAGCCACAGACCTGACTCTGGAAACACCATATATTTT
TRBJ2-1	TRBV10-2	NA	NA	CATDRGGISRNEQFF	TGCGCCACGGATCGTGGGGGGATCTCGCGGAATGAGCAGTTCTTC
TRBJ2-5	TRBV2	NA	NA	CAADRTRTGTQYF	TGTGCCGCGGACCGGACGCGCACCGGGACCCAGTACTTC
TRBJ2-3	TRBV11-3	TRBD2	NA	CASSPGLAGSTDTQYF	TGTGCCAGCAGCCCGGGACTAGCGGGAAGCACAGATACGCAGTATTTT
TRBJ2-7	TRBV21-1	NA	NA	CASSKGGATLGRPYEQYF	TGTGCCAGCAGCAAAGGGGGGGCAACCCTGGGGCGTCCCTACGAGCAGTACTTC
TRBJ2-5	TRBV7-9	TRBD1	NA	CASSLSRTGAGETQYF	TGTGCCAGCAGCCTATCACGGACAGGGGCCGGGGAGACCCAGTACTTC
TRBJ2-2	TRBV7-9	TRBD1	few	CASTSRARQGTNTGELFF	TGTGCCAGCACTTCCCGGGCGAGACAGGGCACGAACACCGGGGAGCTGTTTTTT
TRBJ1-1	TRBV5-4	NA	once	CASSLDHHTEAFF	TGTGCCAGCAGCTTGGACCACCACACTGAAGCTTTCTTT
TRBJ2-7	TRBV7-8	TRBD2	NA	CASSLTSGSYEQYF	TGTGCCAGCAGCTTAACTAGCGGCTCCTACGAGCAGTACTTC
TRBJ1-6	TRBV5-1	NA	NA	CASRQGPNSPLHF	TGCGCCAGCAGACAGGGACCCAATTCACCCCTCCACTTT